One and the same sample provided the 7 T cell receptor beta chains below, sequenced in a study of cytomegalovirus exposure and HLA in healthy donors. The PCR used 60 Vbeta and 13 Jbeta primers. Only in-frame clones appear in the TCRdb table, and some are missing; sequencing was by immunoSEQ multiplex PCR. The sample lists 98,000 or so clones; 10% were seen once. The material sequenced was PBMCs. These receptors were obtained from a man aged 35-49 years in good health and CMV-seropositive.

The CDR3 loop reads CASSQGQGTGELFF. The CDR3 region has the DNA TGCGCCAGCAGCCAAGGACAGGGCACCGGGGAGCTGTTTTTT. The chain has TRBV4-1 and TRBJ2-2; 7 bases map to TRBD1. Germline trimming cut 1 base from V and 4 bases from J; bases unmatched to any gene: 0. CDR3 size: 14 residues. Germline V lookup: CDR1 MGHRA, CDR2 YSYEKL.

In DNA form, the CDR3 reads TGTGCCAGCAGCTTATCTACTAGAGTGACATACGAGCAGTACTTC. The encoded protein is CASSLSTRVTYEQYF. The rearrangement uses TRBV7-2 and TRBJ2-7, with a possible D match to TRBD2 (5 bases). CDR1 and CDR2 from the germline V gene are SGHTA and FQGNSA. The CDR3 length is 15 residues. V was cut by 2 bases and J by 4 bases, with 15 bases left in between.

The rearrangement links TRBV5-4 to TRBJ2-1; 11 bases agree with TRBD2. V lost 4 bases and J lost 6; bases outside the gene matches: 6. Germline CDR1 and CDR2: SGHNT and YYREEE (reference sequence). This CDR3 region has 15 residues. DNA for the CDR3: TGTGCCAGCAGCCCTGCTAGCGGGAGGACCAATGAGCAGTTCTTC. Its translation is CASSPASGRTNEQFF.

The table lists this clone with a few counts. The chain is built from TRBV5-1 and TRBJ2-4, with TRBD1 identical over 10 bases. Germline-derived CDR1 and CDR2 are SGHRS and YFSETQ. This CDR3 comprises 15 residues. J lost 6 bases, V lost 1 base, and 4 bases had no gene match. CDR3 amino acids: CASSLRGQGGNIQYF. The CDR3 nucleotides are TGCGCCAGCAGCTTGCGCGGACAGGGGGGAAACATTCAGTACTTC.

This clone was counted a few times. The chain uses TRBV4-1 and TRBJ1-6, with D maybe TRBD1 (5 bases). V was pared by 2 bases and J by 5 bases, with 10 bases between. Germline CDR1 reads MGHRA; CDR2 reads YSYEKL. The length of the CDR3 is 15 residues. CDR3 loop: CASSQSPGNNSPLHF. The CDR3 DNA reads as TGCGCCAGCAGCCAATCTCCAGGGAATAATTCACCCCTCCACTTT.

The chain is built from TRBV28 and TRBJ1-4; 8 positions match TRBD1. The CDR3 is 14 amino acids. CDR1 is MDHEN and CDR2 is SYDVKM in the germline V gene. Trimming cost V 2 bases and J 6 bases; bases outside gene matches: 2. CDR3 amino acids: CASSLPQGDEKLFF. In DNA, the CDR3 is TGTGCCAGCAGTTTACCACAGGGGGATGAAAAACTGTTTTTT.

This chain uses TRBV19 with TRBJ1-1, with D tentatively TRBD1 (5 bases). The CDR3 has 14 amino acids. V was clipped by 4 bases and J by 3 bases, with 12 bases between them. The V gene's germline CDR1 is LNHDA and CDR2 SQIVND (reference sequence). The chain's CDR3 is CASSNPGLHTEAFF. CDR3 coding DNA: TGTGCCAGTAGTAACCCGGGACTCCACACTGAAGCTTTCTTT.